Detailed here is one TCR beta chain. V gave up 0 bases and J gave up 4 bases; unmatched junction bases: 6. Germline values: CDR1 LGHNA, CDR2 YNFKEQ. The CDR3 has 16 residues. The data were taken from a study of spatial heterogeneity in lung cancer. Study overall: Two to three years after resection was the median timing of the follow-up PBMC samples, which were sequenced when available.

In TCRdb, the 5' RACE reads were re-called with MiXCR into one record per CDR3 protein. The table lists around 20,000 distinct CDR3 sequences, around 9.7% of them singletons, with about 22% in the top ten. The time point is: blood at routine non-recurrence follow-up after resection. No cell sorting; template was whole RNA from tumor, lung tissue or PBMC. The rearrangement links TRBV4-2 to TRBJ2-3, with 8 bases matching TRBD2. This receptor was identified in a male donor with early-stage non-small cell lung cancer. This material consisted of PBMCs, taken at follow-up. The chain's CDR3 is CASSQDGAGGSDTQYF. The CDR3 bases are TGTGCCAGCAGCCAAGATGGGGCGGGGGGTTCAGATACGCAGTATTTT.